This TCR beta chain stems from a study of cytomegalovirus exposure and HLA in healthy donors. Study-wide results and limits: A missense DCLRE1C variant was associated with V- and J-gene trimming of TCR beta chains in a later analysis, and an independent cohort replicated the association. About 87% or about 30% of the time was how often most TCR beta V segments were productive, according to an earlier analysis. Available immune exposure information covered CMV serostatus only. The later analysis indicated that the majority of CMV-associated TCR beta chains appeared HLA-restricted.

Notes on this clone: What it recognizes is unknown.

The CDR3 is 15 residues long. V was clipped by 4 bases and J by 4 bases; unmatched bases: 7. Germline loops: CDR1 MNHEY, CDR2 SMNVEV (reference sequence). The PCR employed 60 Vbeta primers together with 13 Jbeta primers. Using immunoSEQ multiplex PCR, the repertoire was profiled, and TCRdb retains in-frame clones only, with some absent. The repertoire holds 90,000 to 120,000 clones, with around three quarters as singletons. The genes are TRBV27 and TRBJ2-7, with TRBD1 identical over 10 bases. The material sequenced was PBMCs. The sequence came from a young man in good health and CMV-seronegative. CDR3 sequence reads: CASSWSGTGAYEQYF. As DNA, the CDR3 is TGTGCCAGCAGTTGGTCCGGGACAGGGGCTTACGAGCAGTACTTC.